This TCR beta chain was identified during a study of T cell responses to AZD1222 COVID-19 vaccine. Generated by immunoSEQ multiplex PCR, the TCRdb table keeps only in-frame clones and is missing some. The table lists under 150,000 clones, roughly 92% of them singletons. Study outcomes and limitations: Samples come after the peak T cell response, not at day 14. Baseline testing showed seropositivity in only six or seven AZD1222 recipients.

With V trimmed by 4 bases and J by 5 bases, 5 bases remained unmatched. From germline, CDR1 is KGHDR and CDR2 SFDVKD. The CDR3 loop spans 16 amino acids. Worth noting for this clone: The antigen remains undetermined.

This sample comprised peripheral blood, obtained 28 days after the second AZD1222 dose. This chain uses TRBV24-1 with TRBJ2-2, with TRBD2 matching 11 bases. The TCR sequence derives from an adult who received the AZD1222 COVID-19 vaccine. The CDR3 DNA reads TGTGCCACCAGTGACCTCCGGACTAGCGGGACCGGGGAGCTGTTTTTT. Translated, it gives CATSDLRTSGTGELFF.